The rows below give T cell receptor beta chains drawn from one sample of a study of beta chain features in type 1 diabetes. The repertoire was sequenced with immunoSEQ multiplex PCR; TCRdb's copy has only in-frame clones and lacks some. The sample yields about 250,000 clones, roughly 15% seen once. Sequencing used naive CD4+ T cells from blood. These receptor sequences come from a woman aged 40 to 49 in good health. Each CDR3 is given with its conserved first and last residue. Fields, in order: V gene, D gene, J gene, clone size, CDR3 DNA, CDR3 protein. A D gene is named only where the DNA matches it firmly. The listing skips clone size in some rows; elsewhere it reads once, few, many or a size class.

V gene: TRBV2
D gene: -
J gene: TRBJ2-7
clone size: few
CDR3 DNA: TGTGCCAGCAGTGCCTACTGGGAGCAGTACTTC
CDR3 protein: CASSAYWEQYF

V gene: TRBV10-3
D gene: TRBD2
J gene: TRBJ2-5
clone size: few
CDR3 DNA: TGTGCCATCAGTGGAACTAGCGGGGCGGAGACCCAGTACTTC
CDR3 protein: CAISGTSGAETQYF

V gene: TRBV7-9
D gene: -
J gene: TRBJ1-1
clone size: few
CDR3 DNA: TGTGCCAGCATCAAGGCCAGGAGGGCGGTGAACACTGAAGCTTTCTTT
CDR3 protein: CASIKARRAVNTEAFF

V gene: TRBV7-8
D gene: TRBD2
J gene: TRBJ2-3
clone size: -
CDR3 DNA: TGTGCCAGCAGCTTCAGACTAGCACATAGGGATACGCAGTATTTT
CDR3 protein: CASSFRLAHRDTQYF

V gene: TRBV29-1
D gene: TRBD1
J gene: TRBJ1-3
clone size: few
CDR3 DNA: TGCAGCGTAACAGGGGCTGGTGGAAACACCATATATTTT
CDR3 protein: CSVTGAGGNTIYF

V gene: TRBV27
D gene: -
J gene: TRBJ2-7
clone size: few
CDR3 DNA: TGTGCTTCTTGGAGGGCGAGCTCTCTTGAGCAGTACTTC
CDR3 protein: CASWRASSLEQYF

V gene: TRBV5-7
D gene: -
J gene: TRBJ2-1
clone size: -
CDR3 DNA: TGTGCCAGCAGCTTTACAGGGCTCAGAGTCGATGAGCAGTTCTTC
CDR3 protein: CASSFTGLRVDEQFF

V gene: TRBV4-3
D gene: -
J gene: TRBJ1-3
clone size: -
CDR3 DNA: TGCGCCAGCAGCCAAGAACAGGGACAAGCTGGAAACACCATATATTTT
CDR3 protein: CASSQEQGQAGNTIYF

V gene: TRBV5-6
D gene: TRBD2
J gene: TRBJ2-5
clone size: few
CDR3 DNA: TGTGCCAGCAGCTTGCCCAGCGGGAGGCAAGAGACCCAGTACTTC
CDR3 protein: CASSLPSGRQETQYF

V gene: TRBV7-9
D gene: TRBD1
J gene: TRBJ1-3
clone size: few
CDR3 DNA: TGTGCCAGCAGCTCTCCCATTAAAACAGGGGTCGTCTCTGGAAACACCATATATTTT
CDR3 protein: CASSSPIKTGVVSGNTIYF

V gene: TRBV7-2
D gene: -
J gene: TRBJ2-1
clone size: -
CDR3 DNA: TGTGCCAGCAGCGAGAGACAGAGCTCCTACAATGAGCAGTTCTTC
CDR3 protein: CASSERQSSYNEQFF

V gene: TRBV21-1
D gene: -
J gene: TRBJ2-5
clone size: -
CDR3 DNA: TGTGCCAGCAGCGCCGGGACAGGGGACGAGAGATACCAAGAGACCCAGTACTTC
CDR3 protein: CASSAGTGDERYQETQYF

V gene: TRBV29-1
D gene: -
J gene: TRBJ1-1
clone size: few
CDR3 DNA: TGCAGCGTTGACCCCCAGGGTATGAACACTGAAGCTTTCTTT
CDR3 protein: CSVDPQGMNTEAFF

V gene: TRBV19
D gene: -
J gene: TRBJ2-1
clone size: few
CDR3 DNA: TGTGCCAGTAGTATAGAGGCAGGGAAATACAATGAGCAGTTCTTC
CDR3 protein: CASSIEAGKYNEQFF

V gene: TRBV29-1
D gene: TRBD1
J gene: TRBJ1-1
clone size: few
CDR3 DNA: TGCAGCGTTGATGGGACAGTGGGGGACACTGAAGCTTTCTTT
CDR3 protein: CSVDGTVGDTEAFF

V gene: TRBV4-2
D gene: TRBD1
J gene: TRBJ1-2
clone size: -
CDR3 DNA: TGTGCCAGCAGCCAAGATACGGGACAGGGGACGGGGGGCTATGGCTACACCTTC
CDR3 protein: CASSQDTGQGTGGYGYTF

V gene: TRBV29-1
D gene: -
J gene: TRBJ2-5
clone size: -
CDR3 DNA: TGCAGCGTAGGTAGACTACAAGAGACCCAGTACTTC
CDR3 protein: CSVGRLQETQYF

V gene: TRBV7-9
D gene: TRBD2
J gene: TRBJ2-1
clone size: few
CDR3 DNA: TGTGCCAGCACCAGCCCGGGACTAGCGTACAATGAGCAGTTCTTC
CDR3 protein: CASTSPGLAYNEQFF

V gene: TRBV6-5
D gene: TRBD1
J gene: TRBJ1-2
clone size: once
CDR3 DNA: TGTGCCAGCAGGCCAACAGGGGCCCTCCTTGGCTACACCTTC
CDR3 protein: CASRPTGALLGYTF

V gene: TRBV7-8
D gene: TRBD1
J gene: TRBJ1-2
clone size: few
CDR3 DNA: TGTGCCAGCAGCGTCCGGACAGGGGGATATGGCTACACCTTC
CDR3 protein: CASSVRTGGYGYTF

V gene: TRBV9
D gene: TRBD2
J gene: TRBJ2-1
clone size: few
CDR3 DNA: TGTGCCAGCGCCATAGCGGGGGGGCCGACTGAGCAGTTCTTC
CDR3 protein: CASAIAGGPTEQFF

V gene: TRBV6-6
D gene: -
J gene: TRBJ1-1
clone size: few
CDR3 DNA: TGTGCCAGCATCCCTCGACAGATAAACACTGAAGCTTTCTTT
CDR3 protein: CASIPRQINTEAFF

V gene: TRBV7-2
D gene: -
J gene: TRBJ2-3
clone size: many
CDR3 DNA: TGTGCCAGCAGCTTATTCCATGACTACACAGATACGCAGTATTTT
CDR3 protein: CASSLFHDYTDTQYF

V gene: TRBV5-8
D gene: TRBD2
J gene: TRBJ2-3
clone size: few
CDR3 DNA: TGTGCCAGCAGCTTTAGGACTAGCGGTCAGGATACGCAGTATTTT
CDR3 protein: CASSFRTSGQDTQYF

V gene: TRBV5-4
D gene: -
J gene: TRBJ1-6
clone size: few
CDR3 DNA: TGTGCCAGCAGCTTGGTGGGGGGTAGATCCTATAATTCACCCCTCCACTTT
CDR3 protein: CASSLVGGRSYNSPLHF

V gene: TRBV9
D gene: TRBD1
J gene: TRBJ2-7
clone size: -
CDR3 DNA: TGTGCCAGCAGCGTAGACCCGCAGGGGGCCTACGAGCAGTACTTC
CDR3 protein: CASSVDPQGAYEQYF

V gene: TRBV7-2
D gene: -
J gene: TRBJ2-5
clone size: -
CDR3 DNA: TGTGCCAGCAGCGGGGGGGGCTTGTGGACCCAGTACTTC
CDR3 protein: CASSGGGLWTQYF

V gene: TRBV2
D gene: -
J gene: TRBJ2-5
clone size: few
CDR3 DNA: TGTGCCAGCCGGTTAACAGGTGGGGCCAAGGGGGAGACCCAGTACTTC
CDR3 protein: CASRLTGGAKGETQYF

V gene: TRBV19
D gene: -
J gene: TRBJ2-5
clone size: few
CDR3 DNA: TGTGCCAGTAGTATGGGCCAGGGTGCCGAGACCCAGTACTTC
CDR3 protein: CASSMGQGAETQYF

V gene: TRBV7-9
D gene: TRBD1
J gene: TRBJ1-1
clone size: few
CDR3 DNA: TGTGCCAGCAGCCCAGTAGGACAGGCATCTGAAGCTTTCTTT
CDR3 protein: CASSPVGQASEAFF

V gene: TRBV11-2
D gene: -
J gene: TRBJ2-7
clone size: -
CDR3 DNA: TGTGCCAGCAGCTTAGATCAGACCTACGAGCAGTACTTC
CDR3 protein: CASSLDQTYEQYF

V gene: TRBV4-1
D gene: TRBD2
J gene: TRBJ2-1
clone size: few
CDR3 DNA: TGCGCCAGCAGCCAAGATGAGGGCGGGGGGGCCTGGGAGCAGTTCTTC
CDR3 protein: CASSQDEGGGAWEQFF

V gene: TRBV5-1
D gene: -
J gene: TRBJ2-7
clone size: few
CDR3 DNA: TGCGCCAGCAGCTTGATGTACGAGCAGTACTTC
CDR3 protein: CASSLMYEQYF

V gene: TRBV10-3
D gene: -
J gene: TRBJ2-4
clone size: few
CDR3 DNA: TGTGCCATCAGTGCGAACCAGAGGGCCATTCAGTACTTC
CDR3 protein: CAISANQRAIQYF

V gene: TRBV19
D gene: -
J gene: TRBJ2-7
clone size: few
CDR3 DNA: TGTGCCAGCCAGACGACAGGTTCCTACGAGCAGTACTTC
CDR3 protein: CASQTTGSYEQYF

V gene: TRBV6-5
D gene: TRBD2
J gene: TRBJ2-2
clone size: few
CDR3 DNA: TGTGCCAGCAGTTACCTTAGCGGGGGCACCGGGGAGCTGTTTTTT
CDR3 protein: CASSYLSGGTGELFF

V gene: TRBV7-2
D gene: TRBD2
J gene: TRBJ2-7
clone size: -
CDR3 DNA: TGTGCCAGCAGCTTACAGCGGGGGAGCTCCTACGAGCAGTACTTC
CDR3 protein: CASSLQRGSSYEQYF

V gene: TRBV11-2
D gene: TRBD1
J gene: TRBJ2-7
clone size: -
CDR3 DNA: TGTGCCAGCAGCTTAGTAGAACAGGGGGCATACGAGCAGTACTTC
CDR3 protein: CASSLVEQGAYEQYF

V gene: TRBV7-2
D gene: TRBD2
J gene: TRBJ2-5
clone size: few
CDR3 DNA: TGTGCCAGCAGCGGTAGGGCTAGCGGGTTGGAGACCCAGTACTTC
CDR3 protein: CASSGRASGLETQYF

V gene: TRBV5-1
D gene: TRBD1
J gene: TRBJ2-5
clone size: -
CDR3 DNA: TGCGCCAGCAGCCCCGGGGACAGGGGTCAAGAGACCCAGTACTTC
CDR3 protein: CASSPGDRGQETQYF

V gene: TRBV18
D gene: TRBD1
J gene: TRBJ2-7
clone size: -
CDR3 DNA: TGTGCCAGCTCACGAACAGCGGGACAGGGGACCAACGAGCAGTACTTC
CDR3 protein: CASSRTAGQGTNEQYF

V gene: TRBV25-1
D gene: -
J gene: TRBJ2-5
clone size: few
CDR3 DNA: TGTGCCAGCAGTGAAGCGGCAGGGGTATTGACCCAGTACTTC
CDR3 protein: CASSEAAGVLTQYF

V gene: TRBV6-5
D gene: TRBD2
J gene: TRBJ2-3
clone size: once
CDR3 DNA: TGTGCCAGCACCGTAGCGGGGGGATCGCAGTATTTT
CDR3 protein: CASTVAGGSQYF

V gene: TRBV10-3
D gene: -
J gene: TRBJ2-5
clone size: -
CDR3 DNA: TGTGCCATCAGGAGTGGGGGGGCACCCAGCCAAGAGACCCAGTACTTC
CDR3 protein: CAIRSGGAPSQETQYF

V gene: TRBV7-6
D gene: -
J gene: TRBJ1-5
clone size: -
CDR3 DNA: TGTGCCAGCAGCTTAGAGAGGAGTCGCCAGCCCCAGCATTTT
CDR3 protein: CASSLERSRQPQHF

V gene: TRBV6-6
D gene: -
J gene: TRBJ1-6
clone size: -
CDR3 DNA: TGTGCCAGCAGTCCGCAGGGGCACTATAATTCACCCCTCCACTTT
CDR3 protein: CASSPQGHYNSPLHF